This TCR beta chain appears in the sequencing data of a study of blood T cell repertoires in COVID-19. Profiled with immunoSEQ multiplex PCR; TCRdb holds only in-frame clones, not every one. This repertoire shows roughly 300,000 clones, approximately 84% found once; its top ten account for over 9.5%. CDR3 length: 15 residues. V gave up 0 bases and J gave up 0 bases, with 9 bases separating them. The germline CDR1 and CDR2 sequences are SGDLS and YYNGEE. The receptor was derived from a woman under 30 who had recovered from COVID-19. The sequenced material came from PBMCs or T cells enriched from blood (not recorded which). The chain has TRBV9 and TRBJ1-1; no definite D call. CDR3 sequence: CASSVAPGMNTEAFF. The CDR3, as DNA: TGTGCCAGCAGCGTAGCCCCAGGCATGAACACTGAAGCTTTCTTT.